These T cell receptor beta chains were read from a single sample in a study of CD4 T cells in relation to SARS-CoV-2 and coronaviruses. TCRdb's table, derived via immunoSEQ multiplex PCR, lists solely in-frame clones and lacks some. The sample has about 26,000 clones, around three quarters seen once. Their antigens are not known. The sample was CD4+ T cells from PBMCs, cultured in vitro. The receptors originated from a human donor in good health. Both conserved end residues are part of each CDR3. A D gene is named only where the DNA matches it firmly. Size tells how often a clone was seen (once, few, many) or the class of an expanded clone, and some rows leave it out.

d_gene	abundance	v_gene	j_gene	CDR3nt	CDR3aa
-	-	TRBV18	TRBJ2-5	TGTGCCAGCTCACCTAACCGGGAACGGGCCGAGACCCAGTACTTC	CASSPNRERAETQYF
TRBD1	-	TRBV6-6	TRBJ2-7	TGTGCCAGCAGCCCACGGGGACAGGGGCTAGACTACGAGCAGTACTTC	CASSPRGQGLDYEQYF
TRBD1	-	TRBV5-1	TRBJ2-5	TGCGCCAGCACCCTGGGGACAGGGGGCGGAGGAGAGCAAGAGACCCAGTACTTC	CASTLGTGGGGEQETQYF
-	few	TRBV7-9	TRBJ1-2	TGTGCCAGCAGCCAAGACCTGGCAGGCGTCTATGGCTACACCTTC	CASSQDLAGVYGYTF
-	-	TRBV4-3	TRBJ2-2	TGCGCCAGCAGCTTTGGGGACTTCACCGGGGAGCTGTTTTTT	CASSFGDFTGELFF
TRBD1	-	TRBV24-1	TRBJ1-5	TGTGCCACCAGTGATTTCCCCAGGGGGGGTTCGGGTACTCAGCCCCAGCATTTT	CATSDFPRGGSGTQPQHF
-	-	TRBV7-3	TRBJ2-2	TGTGCCAGCAGCTTAATGACGGGAGCGTTGACCGGGGAGCTGTTTTTT	CASSLMTGALTGELFF
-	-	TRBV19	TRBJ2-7	TGTGCCAGTAGTAATAGGCAAGGACGGGCCGAGCAGTACTTC	CASSNRQGRAEQYF
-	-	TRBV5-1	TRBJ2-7	TGCGCCAGCAGCAGGGGGGACTACGAGCAGTACTTC	CASSRGDYEQYF
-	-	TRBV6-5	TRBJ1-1	TGTGCCAGCACCAAGACAGGGAACACTGAAGCTTTCTTT	CASTKTGNTEAFF
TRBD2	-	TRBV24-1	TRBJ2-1	TGTGCCACCAGTGACCGACAGAGCGGGAGCTCCTACAATGAGCAGTTCTTC	CATSDRQSGSSYNEQFF
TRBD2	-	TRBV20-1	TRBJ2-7	TGCAGTGCTAGTTGGCTGACTAGCGACGAGCAGTACTTC	CSASWLTSDEQYF
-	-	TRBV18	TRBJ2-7	TGTGCCAGCTCACCCACAAGTCTCAACGAGCAGTACTTC	CASSPTSLNEQYF
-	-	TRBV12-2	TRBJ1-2	TGTGCAAGTCGCCTTCCGGGACACAGGACCCTCTACACCTTC	CASRLPGHRTLYTF
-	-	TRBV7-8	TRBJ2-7	TGTGCCAGCAGCTTCGGGGGCAGCTCCTACGAGCAGTACTTC	CASSFGGSSYEQYF
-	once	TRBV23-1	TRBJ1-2	TGCGCCAGCAGTCAATTAGGGGCCGTGACACACGCTAACTATGGCTACACCTTC	CASSQLGAVTHANYGYTF
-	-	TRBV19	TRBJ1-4	TGTGCCAGTAGTATAGGGGGTGGAAAACTGTTTTTT	CASSIGGGKLFF
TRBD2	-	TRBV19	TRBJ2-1	TGTGCCAGTAGTACCCTAGCGGGGTACAATGAGCAGTTCTTC	CASSTLAGYNEQFF
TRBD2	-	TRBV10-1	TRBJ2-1	TGCGCCAGCAGTGCTAGCGGGGGGACCAATGAGCAGTTCTTC	CASSASGGTNEQFF
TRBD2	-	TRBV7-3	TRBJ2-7	TGTGCCAGCAGCCCCTCAGCGGGAGGATACGAGCAGTACTTC	CASSPSAGGYEQYF
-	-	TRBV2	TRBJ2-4	TGTGCCAGCAGTGAAAATGACAGCTTCAAAAACATTCAGTACTTC	CASSENDSFKNIQYF
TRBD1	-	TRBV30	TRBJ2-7	TGTGCCTGGAGTGGTGACAGGGTCTACGAGCAGTACTTC	CAWSGDRVYEQYF
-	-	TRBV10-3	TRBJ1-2	TGTGCCATCAGTGAGTGGGATAGGGTAGAAGAAGATGGCTACACCTTC	CAISEWDRVEEDGYTF
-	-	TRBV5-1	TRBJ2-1	TGCGCCAGCAGCTTGGTGTGGGCCGGGGACAATGAGCAGTTCTTC	CASSLVWAGDNEQFF
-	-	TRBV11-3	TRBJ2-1	TGTGCCAGCAGCACAGGGACGGTGGAGATCAATGAGCAGTTCTTC	CASSTGTVEINEQFF
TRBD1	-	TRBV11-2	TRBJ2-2	TGTGCCAGCAGCTTAGTGGGGACAGGGTACACCGGGGAGCTGTTTTTT	CASSLVGTGYTGELFF
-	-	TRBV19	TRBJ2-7	TGTGCCAGTAGTGGGGGACAAGCCCCCTGGGAGCAGTACTTC	CASSGGQAPWEQYF
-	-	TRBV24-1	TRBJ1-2	TGTGCCACCCTTACTCAGCGACCAGTTAAAGGCTACACCTTC	CATLTQRPVKGYTF
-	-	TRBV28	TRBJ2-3	TGTGCCAGCACTCGTTACGGGGCATGGGGGGTTAAAGATACGCAGTATTTT	CASTRYGAWGVKDTQYF
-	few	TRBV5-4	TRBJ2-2	TGTGCCAGCAGCTCGCCCGGCCCGAGACGGAACACCGGGGAGCTGTTTTTT	CASSSPGPRRNTGELFF
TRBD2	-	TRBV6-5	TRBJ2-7	TGTGCCAGCAGTTACTCGAGACTAGCGGGGAGCGAGCAGTACTTC	CASSYSRLAGSEQYF
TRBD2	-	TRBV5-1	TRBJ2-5	TGCGCCAGCAGCCCGGGACTAGCGGAAGGAACCCAGTACTTC	CASSPGLAEGTQYF
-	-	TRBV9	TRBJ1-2	TGTGCCAGCAGCCCCGAATTGGGGGAGGGGATGGGCTACACCTTC	CASSPELGEGMGYTF
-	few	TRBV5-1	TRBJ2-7	TGCGCCAGCAGCTTGGAGGTCGGAACCTACGAGCAGTACTTC	CASSLEVGTYEQYF
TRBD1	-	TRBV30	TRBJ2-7	TGTGCCTGGGACAGGGGGCTCTACGAGCAGTACTTC	CAWDRGLYEQYF
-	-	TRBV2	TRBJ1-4	TGTGCCAGCAGTGAAGGGACCCGGGGAAAACTGTTTTTT	CASSEGTRGKLFF
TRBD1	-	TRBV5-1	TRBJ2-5	TGCGCCAGCTCCCCCCAAACAGGGGGCGTTGAGAAGACCCAGTACTTC	CASSPQTGGVEKTQYF
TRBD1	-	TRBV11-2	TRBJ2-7	TGTGCCAGCAGCTTGACAGGGAACGAGCAGTACTTC	CASSLTGNEQYF
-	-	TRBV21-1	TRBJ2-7	TGTGCCAGCAGCAAACGCCGCAGGACTCTAAACTACGAGCAGTACTTC	CASSKRRRTLNYEQYF
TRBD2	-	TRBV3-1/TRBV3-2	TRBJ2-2	TGTGCCAGCAGCCTAGGACTAGCGGGCGGGGAGCTGTTTTTT	CASSLGLAGGELFF
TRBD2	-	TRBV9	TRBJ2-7	TGTGCCAGCAGCGGGGGACTAGCGGGGGGTTACGAGCAGTACTTC	CASSGGLAGGYEQYF
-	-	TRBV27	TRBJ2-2	TGTGCCAGCACCGACGGGGCGAACACCGGGGAGCTGTTTTTT	CASTDGANTGELFF
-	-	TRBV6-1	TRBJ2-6	TGTGCCAGCAGTGAGGGAGTAGTCGGGGCCAACGTCCTGACTTTC	CASSEGVVGANVLTF
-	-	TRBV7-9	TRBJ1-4	TGTGCCAGCAGCGAGACAACTAATGAAAAACTGTTTTTT	CASSETTNEKLFF
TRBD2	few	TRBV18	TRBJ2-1	TGTGCCAGCTCACGAACGATCCTAGCGGAGTCCAATGAGCAGTTCTTC	CASSRTILAESNEQFF
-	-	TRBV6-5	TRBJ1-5	TGTGCCAGCAGTCCGAACACGATTCTTCAGCCCCAGCATTTT	CASSPNTILQPQHF
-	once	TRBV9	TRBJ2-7	TGTGCCAGCAGCGTAGGGACAGCGAACTACGAGCAGTACTTC	CASSVGTANYEQYF
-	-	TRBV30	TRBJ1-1	TGTGCCTGGAGTGTCGGTCAGTTAAACACTGAAGCTTTCTTT	CAWSVGQLNTEAFF
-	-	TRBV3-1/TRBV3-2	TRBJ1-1	TGTGCCAGCACCTCGAGTCACACTGAAGCTTTCTTT	CASTSSHTEAFF
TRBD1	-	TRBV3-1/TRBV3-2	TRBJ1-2	TGTGCCAGCAGCCGCTGGGACAGGGGAGGAGGGGGCTACACCTTC	CASSRWDRGGGGYTF
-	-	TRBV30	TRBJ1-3	TGTGCCTGGTCTTGGGGGGGAAACACCATATATTTT	CAWSWGGNTIYF
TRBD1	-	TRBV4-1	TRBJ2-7	TGCGCCAGCAGCCAACCAAGGGACAGAACCTACGAGCAGTACTTC	CASSQPRDRTYEQYF
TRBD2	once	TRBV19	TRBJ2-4	TGTGCCAGTAGTGATCGGACTAGCGGAAACATTCAGTACTTC	CASSDRTSGNIQYF
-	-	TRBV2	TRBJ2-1	TGTGCCAGCAGTGAAGAAAGGTCCTACAATGAGCAGTTCTTC	CASSEERSYNEQFF